One and the same sample provided the 25 T cell receptor beta chains below, sequenced in a study of blood T cells in healthy people across ages. A second PCR of about 7 to 11 cycles used a sample-barcoded 5' primer and a J-beta primer mix. MiXCR was run by TCRdb on the 5' RACE reads, yielding one entry per CDR3 protein. The data contain 1.5 million to 2 million distinct CDR3 sequences, around 40% of them singletons. The sequenced sample was blood. Receptors were obtained from a human donor in good health.

This chain uses TRBV5-1 with TRBJ2-5, with TRBD1 as a possible D gene (6 bases). With 7 bases removed from V and 2 bases from J, the gap between germline ends came to 18 bases. Germline lookup yields CDR1 SGHRS and CDR2 YFSETQ. The CDR3 length is 15 residues. In DNA form, the CDR3 reads TGCGCCAGCCGCTCCTCTGTGACAGGACAAGAGACCCAGTACTTC. It yields the protein CASRSSVTGQETQYF.

The chain has TRBV5-1 and TRBJ2-1; D is perhaps TRBD1 or TRBD2 (6 bases each). This CDR3 spans 15 amino acids. The ends were cut back, 4 bases at V and 8 bases at J, with 19 bases in the middle. The V gene's germline CDR1 is SGHRS and CDR2 YFSETQ. The CDR3 DNA sequence: TGCGCCAGCAGCCCGTTGACAGGAAGGGAGGATGAGCAGTTCTTC. It is translated as CASSPLTGREDEQFF. The full variable domain, rest sourced from reference TRBV5-1 and TRBJ2-1, is KAGVTQTPRYLIKTRGQQVTLSCSPISGHRSVSWYQQTPGQGLQFLFEYFSETQRNKGNFPGRFSGRQFSNSRSEMNVSTLELGDSALYLCASSPLTGREDEQFFGPGTRLTVL.

V usage is TRBV25-1 and J usage is TRBJ1-2; D is undetermined. CDR1 is MGHDK and CDR2 is SYGVNS in the germline V gene. CDR3 length: 12 amino acids. V was pared by 8 bases and J by 8 bases, with 15 bases between. Written as DNA, the CDR3 is TGTGCCAGCCAAGACGGCGGATGGGGCTACACCTTC. Residues: CASQDGGWGYTF.

The J gene is TRBJ2-7, the V gene TRBV29-1; weak D call: TRBD1 (6 bases). Trimming took off 1 base at V and 7 bases at J, with 17 bases between the two ends. The CDR3 runs to 14 residues. Germline values: CDR1 SQVTM, CDR2 ANQGSEA. The DNA of the CDR3 is TGCAGCGTTGAAGGGTCAGGGGCCCTGAGGGAGCAGTACTTC. Its protein is CSVEGSGALREQYF.

This chain connects TRBV10-2 to TRBJ1-5; D not certain. CDR1 and CDR2 from the germline V gene are WSHSY and SAAADI. V lost 2 bases to trimming and J lost 0 bases, with 8 bases between them. The CDR3 extends over 15 amino acids. The CDR3 region has the DNA TGCGCCAGCAGTGAGAGATCTTATAGCAATCAGCCCCAGCATTTT. Its protein product is CASSERSYSNQPQHF.

The chain employs TRBV27 and TRBJ2-1, with D hard to call. Trimming removed 0 bases at V and 8 bases at J, with 8 bases between. Germline V gene data show CDR1 as MNHEY and CDR2 as SMNVEV (reference sequence). The CDR3 loop spans 13 amino acids. CDR3 nucleotides: TGTGCCAGCAGTTTATCATCAAGTCATGAGCAGTTCTTC. Translated: CASSLSSSHEQFF.

In nucleotides, the CDR3 is TGTGCCAGCAGTCACATGTCGCCATCCTCATACGAGCAGTACTTC. The encoded protein is CASSHMSPSSYEQYF. This chain links TRBV6-6 with TRBJ2-7; unclear D gene. This CDR3 spans 15 amino acids. Per germline, CDR1 MNHNY and CDR2 SVGAGI (reference sequence). V was shortened by 5 bases and J by 4 bases, with 18 bases between the two germline ends.

A remark on this clonotype: One end of the junction is discordant with germline, which a read error may explain. V gene TRBV13 combines with J gene TRBJ1-2; 11 bases map to TRBD1. Germline V CDR1 and CDR2: PRHDT, FYEKMQ (reference sequence). This CDR3 is built from 16 residues. DNA for the CDR3: TGTACCAGCAGCTTAGATGGGACAGGGGGATTGCGTGGCTACACCTTC. It is translated as CTSSLDGTGGLRGYTF.

This clonotype has only a few counts. This chain uses TRBV12-3 or TRBV12-4 with TRBJ1-2; TRBD1 is a possible D gene (5 bases). V was cut by 2 bases and J by 4 bases, with 14 bases left in between. The CDR3 has 15 residues. The CDR3 DNA reads as TGTGCCAGCAGTTTAAACCCTTCGGGGCCCTATGGCTACACCTTC. Encoded protein: CASSLNPSGPYGYTF.

The chain combines TRBV20-1 with TRBJ1-2; D not certain. CDR3 length: 13 amino acids. Trimming removed 7 bases at V and 0 bases at J, with 12 bases between. Germline V gene data show CDR1 as DFQATT and CDR2 as SNEGSKA (reference sequence). CDR3 protein: CSGAEDSNYGYTF. DNA for the CDR3: TGCAGTGGGGCGGAGGATTCTAACTATGGCTACACCTTC.

Remarks on this clonotype: A read error may account for a junction end that differs from germline. Here the CDR3 DNA reads TGCAGCGCTAGAAAAGCGGGGCCCTCCTACGAGCAGTACTTC. It is translated as CSARKAGPSYEQYF. The chain recombines TRBV20-1 with TRBJ2-7, with TRBD2 identical over 7 bases. This CDR3 is 14 amino acids long. CDR1 DFQATT and CDR2 SNEGSKA come from the germline V gene (reference sequence).

In its sample, this clonotype was seen many times. This sequence joins TRBV29-1 and TRBJ2-1; 7 bases fit TRBD1. CDR3 size: 14 residues. Germline V gives CDR1 SQVTM, CDR2 ANQGSEA. J lost 4 bases, V lost 6 bases, and 9 bases had no gene match. The CDR3 region is CSVVPGQLYNEQFF. The CDR3 DNA reads as TGCAGCGTCGTACCGGGACAGCTTTACAATGAGCAGTTCTTC.

The chain recombines TRBV5-5 with TRBJ1-1; D unresolved. The germline CDR1 and CDR2 sequences are SGHKS and YYEKEE (reference sequence). This CDR3 comprises 14 residues. V lost 1 base to trimming and J lost 0 bases, with 7 bases between them. CDR3 sequence (DNA): TGTGCCAGCAGCTTGTTGTTTATGAACACTGAAGCTTTCTTT. It specifies CASSLLFMNTEAFF.

This clonotype was seen a handful of times. The J gene is TRBJ1-2, the V gene TRBV7-9; maybe TRBD1 (5 bases). V shed 11 bases and J shed 4 bases, with 17 bases lying between them. The CDR3 runs 13 residues. Germline loops: CDR1 SEHNR, CDR2 FQNEAQ (reference sequence). The CDR3 loop reads CAGKGPRGYGYTF. The DNA of the CDR3 is TGTGCCGGTAAGGGGCCTCGGGGCTATGGCTACACCTTC.

The V and J genes are TRBV20-1 and TRBJ2-7; D is tentatively TRBD1 or TRBD2 (5 bases each). Gene TRBJ2-5 matches the end of the DNA better, so the J call may be wrong. The CDR3 covers 15 residues. Germline V lookup: CDR1 DFQATT, CDR2 SNEGSKA (reference sequence). CDR3 sequence reads: CSASQRDGPGETQYF. The CDR3 DNA follows: TGCAGTGCTTCGCAGAGGGACGGTCCCGGAGAGACCCAGTACTTC.

This clonotype has more than one count but fewer than ten. The V gene is TRBV6-1, the J gene TRBJ2-3; 13 bases are a match to TRBD2. V lost 7 bases to trimming and J lost 4 bases; unmatched junction nucleotides: 5. The CDR3 is 15 residues long. Germline loops: CDR1 MNHNS, CDR2 SASEGT. The CDR3 loop reads CASNRLAGGADTQYF. The CDR3 nucleotides are TGTGCCAGCAACCGACTAGCGGGGGGTGCAGATACGCAGTATTTT.

V gene TRBV20-1 combines with J gene TRBJ2-3; D possibly corresponds to TRBD2 (6 bases). Germline-derived CDR1 and CDR2 are DFQATT and SNEGSKA (reference sequence). CDR3 length equals 12 residues. The CDR3 coding sequence is TGCAGGAGTGGAGGGGAGACAGATACGCAGTATTTT. Translating it yields CRSGGETDTQYF.

V usage is TRBV28 and J usage is TRBJ1-2; D is possibly TRBD1 (5 bases). The CDR3 contains 15 residues. V dropped 2 bases and J dropped 7 bases, with 17 bases sitting between them. Germline V gene sequence: CDR1 MDHEN, CDR2 SYDVKM. The CDR3 DNA reads as TGTGCCAGCAGTTTAGGGGCCGGGGCCGTCCGTGGCTACACCTTC. Translation: CASSLGAGAVRGYTF.

The CDR3 DNA is TGCGCCAGCAGCTTGGCTCCAGAGGGACCGAACACTGAAGCTTTCTTT. As protein: CASSLAPEGPNTEAFF. The J gene is TRBJ1-1, the V gene TRBV5-1, with a tentative D call TRBD1 (5 bases). The V and J ends lost 0 bases and 1 base respectively, with 13 bases between them. The V gene's germline CDR1 is SGHRS and CDR2 YFSETQ. The CDR3 runs 16 residues.

The J gene is TRBJ2-7, the V gene TRBV5-6; no firm D call. CDR1 SGHDT and CDR2 YYEEEE come from the germline V gene. The CDR3 has 12 amino acids. Trimming cost V 4 bases and J 4 bases, with 9 bases left between them. DNA for the CDR3: TGTGCCAGCAGCGTATCTATTTACGAGCAGTACTTC. Protein: CASSVSIYEQYF. The whole variable domain, filled in from reference TRBV5-6 and TRBJ2-7, reads DAGVTQSPTHLIKTRGQQVTLRCSPKSGHDTVSWYQQALGQGPQFIFQYYEEEERQRGNFPDRFSGHQFPNYSSELNVNALLLGDSALYLCASSVSIYEQYFGPGTRLTVT.

This clonotype was counted between two and nine times. The V gene is TRBV20-1, the J gene TRBJ2-3; 8 bases line up with TRBD1. In germline, CDR1 is DFQATT, CDR2 SNEGSKA (reference sequence). This CDR3 contains 15 residues. V lost 0 bases and J lost 6; bases outside the gene matches: 8. CDR3 coding DNA: TGCAGTGCTAGAGATTGGACAGGGAATAGGGATACGCAGTATTTT. Translating it yields CSARDWTGNRDTQYF.

Of note for this clonotype: An end of the junction differs from the germline gene, which may be a read error. The J gene is TRBJ2-2, the V gene TRBV4-3; perhaps D is TRBD1 or TRBD2 (5 bases each). CDR3 length: 13 residues. The germline V gene has CDR1 LGHNA and CDR2 YSLEER. The CDR3 reads CASSWGNAGELFF. The CDR3 coding sequence is TGCGCCAGCAGTTGGGGGAACGCCGGGGAGCTGTTTTTT.

This clonotype occurred a few times. V usage is TRBV2 and J usage is TRBJ1-5; tentative D call: TRBD1 (6 bases). Germline V CDR1 and CDR2: SNHLY, FYNNEI. V shed 4 bases and J shed 6 bases, with 10 bases lying between them. CDR3 size: 13 residues. The chain's CDR3 is CASSGQDVQPQHF. The DNA for the CDR3 is TGTGCCAGCAGTGGACAGGACGTTCAGCCCCAGCATTTT.

The rearrangement joins TRBV7-9 to TRBJ2-5; 11 bases line up with TRBD2. CDR1 and CDR2 from the germline V gene are SEHNR and FQNEAQ (reference sequence). The CDR3 extends over 17 amino acids. The V segment lost 5 bases and the J segment 3 bases; nucleotides outside the gene matches: 11. CDR3 protein: CASSPIAGGPVEETQYF. CDR3 coding DNA: TGTGCCAGCAGCCCGATAGCGGGGGGGCCCGTTGAAGAGACCCAGTACTTC. Looking up the rest from reference TRBV7-9 and TRBJ2-5 gives the full variable domain: DTGVSQNPRHKITKRGQNVTFRCDPISEHNRLYWYRQTLGQGPEFLTYFQNEAQLEKSRLLSDRFSAERPKGSFSTLEIQRTEQGDSAMYLCASSPIAGGPVEETQYFGPGTRLLVL.

The chain combines TRBV27 with TRBJ2-1, with 7 bases fitting TRBD1. V shed 7 bases and J 13 bases; nucleotides not matched to a gene: 22. This CDR3 region has 16 residues. Germline CDR1 is MNHEY and CDR2 is SMNVEV (reference sequence). The CDR3 region is CASTPSTGEKTMSQFF. DNA for the CDR3: TGTGCCAGCACGCCCTCAACAGGGGAAAAGACTATGAGCCAGTTCTTC.